The 17 T cell receptor beta chains below come from one sample, sequenced in a study of metastatic and nonmetastatic thyroid tumors. MiXCR re-clonotyped the PCR reads for TCRdb. The repertoire includes about 27,000 clones, about a quarter of them detected once, and more than 5% sits in the top ten. Thyroid surgery was preceded by no treatment in any patient. Source material: blood. The receptors originated from a female donor with papillary thyroid cancer or a benign thyroid nodule (not recorded which). Some clones in this sample may be carry-over from other donors' samples.

This clone is medium-sized in the sample. The V call is TRBV12-3 or TRBV12-4, the J call TRBJ2-7; 8 bases are shared with TRBD1. Trimming removed 5 bases from V and 1 base from J; junction bases left unmatched: 7. The length of the CDR3 is 15 residues. The DNA for the CDR3 is TGTGCCAGCAGTCCGACAGGGGCCCGTTCCTACGAGCAGTACGTC. This encodes CASSPTGARSYEQYV.

This chain links TRBV20-1 with TRBJ2-2; D is undetermined. Trimming left V 0 bases short and J 1 base short, with 9 bases between. Germline CDR1 is DFQATT and CDR2 is SNEGSKA (reference sequence). The CDR3 has 15 residues. The CDR3 region is CSARDSVKNTGELFF. In DNA, the CDR3 is TGCAGTGCTAGAGATTCGGTCAAGAACACCGGGGAGCTGTTTTTT.

The rearrangement links TRBV5-1 to TRBJ2-3; no definite D call. This CDR3 has 14 amino acids. Germline loops: CDR1 SGHRS, CDR2 YFSETQ. V lost 1 base, J lost 1 base, and 7 bases lay in between. The CDR3 region has the DNA TGCGCCAGCAGCTTGCTGCCTGGCACAGATACGCAGTATTTT. Translating it yields CASSLLPGTDTQYF.

By share, this clone counts as medium-sized. The V gene is TRBV19, the J gene TRBJ2-2, with a possible D match to TRBD2 (6 bases). Germline CDR1 is LNHDA and CDR2 is SQIVND (reference sequence). Trimming took 5 bases from V and 6 from J, leaving 13 bases between them. The CDR3 spans 14 residues. The DNA for the CDR3 is TGTGCCAGTAGTGGGGGGAGTGGGTCCGGGGAGCTGTTTTTT. Its protein product is CASSGGSGSGELFF.

This chain links TRBV4-2 with TRBJ1-2, with D tentatively TRBD1 (5 bases). CDR3 length equals 13 residues. Trimming removed 9 bases at V and 0 bases at J, with 11 bases between. CDR1 LGHNA and CDR2 YNFKEQ come from the germline V gene. CDR3 nucleotide sequence: TGTGCCAGTAGGACACCAGCTAACTATGGCTACACCTTC. Its protein product is CASRTPANYGYTF.

This clone was counted ten times or more. This same CDR3 is encoded by further DNA sequences in the sample. This sequence joins TRBV2 and TRBJ2-5, with D unresolved. CDR1 SNHLY and CDR2 FYNNEI come from the germline V gene. Trimming left V 6 bases short and J 1 base short, with 9 bases between. The CDR3 totals 13 residues. In nucleotides, the CDR3 is TGTGCCAGCAGAGCAGTGGTCCAAGAGACCCAGTACTTC. Protein sequence: CASRAVVQETQYF.

On this clone: A read error may produce the germline difference seen at one junction end. The chain recombines TRBV20-1 with TRBJ2-1; 11 nucleotides align to TRBD2. The V gene's germline CDR1 is DFQATT and CDR2 SNEGSKA (reference sequence). The CDR3 sequence is 13 residues long. This chain's CDR3 is CSVAGGHYNEQLF. The CDR3 DNA follows: TGCAGCGTAGCGGGAGGGCATTACAATGAGCAGCTCTTC.

The chain combines TRBV6-1 with TRBJ2-7; the match to TRBD2 covers 8 bases. CDR1 is MNHNS and CDR2 is SASEGT in the germline V gene. There are 16 residues in the CDR3. The J segment lost 10 bases and the V segment lost 5 bases, leaving 19 bases of the junction unmatched. The CDR3 spells CASSPGGLGNSYYQYF. The CDR3 DNA sequence: TGTGCCAGCAGTCCGGGGGGACTAGGGAACTCTTACTATCAGTACTTC.

A remark on this clone: A read error may explain this, as a much larger clone is one base away. V and J are TRBV3-1 and TRBJ1-1; D is ambiguous. The CDR3 covers 13 residues. Trimming took off 1 base at V and 11 bases at J, with 14 bases between the two ends. Germline V lookup: CDR1 LGHDT, CDR2 YNNKEL (reference sequence). The CDR3 protein is CASSQAGVGGAFF. The CDR3 coding sequence is TGTGCCAGCAGCCAAGCGGGAGTGGGTGGGGCTTTCTTT.

This clone was detected only a few times. The V call is TRBV28, the J call TRBJ1-1, with a tentative D call TRBD1 (5 bases). In germline, CDR1 is MDHEN, CDR2 SYDVKM. Trimming took 2 bases from V and 3 from J, leaving 16 bases between them. The CDR3 spans 16 residues. For the CDR3, the DNA is TGTGCCAGCAGTTTAGGGTGGGGGAAGGGGTACACTGAAGCTTTCTTT. It encodes CASSLGWGKGYTEAFF.

The chain links TRBV5-1 to TRBJ2-7; D is unclear. This CDR3 has 14 residues. V lost 2 bases and J lost 6, with 15 bases in between. Per germline, CDR1 SGHRS and CDR2 YFSETQ. In DNA, the CDR3 is TGCGCCAGCAGCTTTGGGTCAGGTTCTGTCGAGCAGTACTTC. Its protein is CASSFGSGSVEQYF.

The J gene is TRBJ2-2, the V gene TRBV28; D unresolved. V lost 3 bases and J lost 1, with 12 bases in between. This CDR3 contains 16 residues. Germline loops: CDR1 MDHEN, CDR2 SYDVKM. CDR3: CASSLAVGGNTGELFF. The CDR3 nucleotides are TGTGCCAGCAGTTTGGCAGTAGGTGGGAACACCGGGGAGCTGTTTTTT.

This chain uses TRBV11-2 with TRBJ2-7; 8 nucleotides align to TRBD1. CDR1 and CDR2 (germline): SGHAT, FQNNGV. With V trimmed by 0 bases and J by 5 bases, 9 bases remained unmatched. The CDR3 runs 16 residues. The CDR3: CASSLDSRTGLHEQYF. Written as DNA, the CDR3 is TGTGCCAGCAGCTTAGACTCCCGGACAGGGCTACACGAGCAGTACTTC.

This sequence joins TRBV20-1 and TRBJ2-4; weak D call: TRBD1 (6 bases). Germline values: CDR1 DFQATT, CDR2 SNEGSKA (reference sequence). The V and J ends lost 4 bases and 6 bases respectively, with 13 bases between them. The CDR3 sequence is 13 residues long. CDR3 loop: CSAIGVGGNIQYF. In DNA, the CDR3 is TGCAGTGCTATAGGTGTAGGGGGAAACATTCAGTACTTC.

The chain combines TRBV4-1 with TRBJ2-3; TRBD1 matches 7 bases. CDR1 and CDR2 from the germline V gene are MGHRA and YSYEKL. CDR3 length: 16 residues. The trim removed 3 bases at V and 6 bases at J, leaving 12 bases unmatched. The CDR3: CASSHFGQADRDTQYF. The CDR3, as DNA: TGCGCCAGCAGCCACTTTGGACAGGCGGATCGGGATACGCAGTATTTT.

This clone was seen at least ten times. The chain couples TRBV10-1 to TRBJ2-4; 7 bases are shared with TRBD1. Germline CDR1 is WNHNN and CDR2 is SYGVQD (reference sequence). V dropped 6 bases and J dropped 0; count of bases not matched to a gene: 8. This CDR3 has 16 amino acids. CDR3 region: CASRAPGTEAKNIQYF. The CDR3 DNA is TGCGCCAGCAGGGCGCCCGGGACAGAAGCCAAAAACATTCAGTACTTC.

The chain carries TRBV28 and TRBJ1-2; D uncertain. In germline, CDR1 is MDHEN, CDR2 SYDVKM. The V end was cut by 3 bases, the J end by 4 bases, with 9 bases between. The CDR3 is made up of 13 amino acids. CDR3 bases: TGTGCCAGCAGTTTGACCAGAATCTATGGCTACACCTTC. Amino acid sequence: CASSLTRIYGYTF.